The clone carrying this TCR beta chain has a count of ten or more. What it binds is unknown. CDR3 length: 19 residues. From germline, CDR1 is DFQATT and CDR2 SNEGSKA (reference sequence). Trimming at V came to 1 base and at J to 4 bases, leaving 12 bases not matched to a gene. This entry is derived from a study of metastatic and nonmetastatic thyroid tumors. At the level of the study: Thyroid patients, malignant and benign, had repertoires compared across blood and tumor or nodule tissue.

Study results and caveats: Versus benign nodules, malignant thyroid tumors reportedly had significantly higher TCR beta diversity, in blood and tumor.

Original analysis: What underpinned the distant-metastasis classifier for papillary thyroid cancer was the set of CDR3 differences across clinicopathological groups. TCRdb re-called the PCR reads with MiXCR. TCRdb's processing, not the authors', yielded these V and J calls. The sample contains approximately 90,000 clones, 8.6% of which appear only once. Each patient came to thyroid surgery without any prior treatment (of any kind). Sequencing used blood. The sequence was collected from a female donor with papillary thyroid cancer or a benign thyroid nodule (not recorded which). Some clones in this sample may be carry-over from other donors' samples. The chain combines TRBV20-1 with TRBJ2-1, with 14 bases fitting TRBD2. The chain's CDR3 is CSARAPIGLAGGGYNEQFF. The CDR3 bases are TGCAGTGCTAGAGCCCCGATCGGACTAGCGGGGGGCGGGTACAATGAGCAGTTCTTC.